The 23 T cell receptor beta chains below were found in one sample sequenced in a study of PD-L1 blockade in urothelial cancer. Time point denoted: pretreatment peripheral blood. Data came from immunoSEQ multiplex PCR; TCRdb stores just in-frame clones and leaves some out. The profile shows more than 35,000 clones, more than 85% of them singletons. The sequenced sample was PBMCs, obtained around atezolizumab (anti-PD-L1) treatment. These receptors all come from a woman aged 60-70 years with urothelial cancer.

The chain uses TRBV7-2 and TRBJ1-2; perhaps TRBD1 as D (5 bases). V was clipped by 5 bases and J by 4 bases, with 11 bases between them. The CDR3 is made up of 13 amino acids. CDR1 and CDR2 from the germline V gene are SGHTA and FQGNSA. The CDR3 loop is CASSGGKPYGYTF. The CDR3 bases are TGTGCCAGCAGCGGGGGGAAGCCCTATGGCTACACCTTC.

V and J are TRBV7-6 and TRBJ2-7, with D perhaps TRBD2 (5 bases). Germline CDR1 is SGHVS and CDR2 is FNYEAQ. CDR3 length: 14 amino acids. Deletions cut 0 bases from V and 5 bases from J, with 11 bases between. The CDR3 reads CASSLARSSHEQYF. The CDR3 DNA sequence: TGTGCCAGCAGCTTAGCACGGTCTAGCCACGAGCAGTACTTC.

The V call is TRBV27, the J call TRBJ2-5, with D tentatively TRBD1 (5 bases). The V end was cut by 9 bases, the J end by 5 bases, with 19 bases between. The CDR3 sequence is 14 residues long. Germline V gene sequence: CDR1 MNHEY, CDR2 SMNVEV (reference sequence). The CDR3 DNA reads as TGTGCCAGGCCGGCTAGAAGGGGATCCGAGACCCAGTACTTC. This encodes CARPARRGSETQYF.

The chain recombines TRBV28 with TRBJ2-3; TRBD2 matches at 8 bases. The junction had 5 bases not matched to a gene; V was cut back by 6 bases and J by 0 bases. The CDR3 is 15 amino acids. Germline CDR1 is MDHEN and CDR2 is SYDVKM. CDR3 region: CASSTSGSSTDTQYF. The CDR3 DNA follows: TGTGCCAGCAGCACTAGCGGATCTAGCACAGATACGCAGTATTTT.

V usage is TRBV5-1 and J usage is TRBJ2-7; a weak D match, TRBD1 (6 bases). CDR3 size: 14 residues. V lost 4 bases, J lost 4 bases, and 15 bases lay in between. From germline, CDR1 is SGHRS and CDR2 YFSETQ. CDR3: CASSLRDIGYEQYF. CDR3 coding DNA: TGCGCCAGCAGCCTGAGGGACATCGGGTACGAGCAGTACTTC. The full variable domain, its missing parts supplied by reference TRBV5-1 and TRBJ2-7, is KAGVTQTPRYLIKTRGQQVTLSCSPISGHRSVSWYQQTPGQGLQFLFEYFSETQRNKGNFPGRFSGRQFSNSRSEMNVSTLELGDSALYLCASSLRDIGYEQYFGPGTRLTVT.

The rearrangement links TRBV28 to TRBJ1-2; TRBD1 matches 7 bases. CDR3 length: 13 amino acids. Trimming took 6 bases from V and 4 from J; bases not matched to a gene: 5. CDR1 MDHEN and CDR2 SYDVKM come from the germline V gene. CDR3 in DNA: TGTGCCAGCAGGGACTCAGGGGGCTATGGCTACACCTTC. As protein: CASRDSGGYGYTF.

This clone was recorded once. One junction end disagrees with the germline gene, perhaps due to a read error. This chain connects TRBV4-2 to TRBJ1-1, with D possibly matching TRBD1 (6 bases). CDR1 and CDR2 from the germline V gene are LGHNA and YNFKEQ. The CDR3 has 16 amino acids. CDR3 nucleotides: TGTGCCAGCAGCCAAAGGTACAGGGAGACGAACGCTGAAGCTTTCTTT. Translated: CASSQRYRETNAEAFF.

The DNA of the CDR3 is TGCGCCAGCCGCCCGGATTCGACTAGCACAGATACGCAGTATTTT. Its protein is CASRPDSTSTDTQYF. The V call is TRBV5-1, the J call TRBJ2-3; D is unresolved. Germline CDR1 is SGHRS and CDR2 is YFSETQ. Trimming removed 7 bases from V and 0 bases from J, with 15 bases in between. The CDR3 is made up of 15 amino acids.

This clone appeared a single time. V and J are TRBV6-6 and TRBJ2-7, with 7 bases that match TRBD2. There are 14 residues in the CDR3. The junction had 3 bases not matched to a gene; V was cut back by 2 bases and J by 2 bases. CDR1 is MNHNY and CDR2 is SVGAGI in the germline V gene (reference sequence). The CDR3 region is CASSYGGEAYEQYF. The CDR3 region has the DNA TGTGCCAGCAGTTACGGGGGGGAGGCCTACGAGCAGTACTTC.

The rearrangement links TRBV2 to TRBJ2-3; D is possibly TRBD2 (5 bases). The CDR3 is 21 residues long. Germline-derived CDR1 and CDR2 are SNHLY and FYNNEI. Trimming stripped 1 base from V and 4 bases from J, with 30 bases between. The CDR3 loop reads CASSEERWSSTGSWAADTQYF. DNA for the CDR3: TGTGCCAGCAGTGAAGAAAGATGGAGTTCAACGGGAAGCTGGGCGGCAGATACGCAGTATTTT.

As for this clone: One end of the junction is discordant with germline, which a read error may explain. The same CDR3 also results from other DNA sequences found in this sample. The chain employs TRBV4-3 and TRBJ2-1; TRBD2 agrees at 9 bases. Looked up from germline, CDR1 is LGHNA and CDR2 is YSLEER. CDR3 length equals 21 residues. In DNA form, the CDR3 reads TGCGCCAGCAGTCAAGAGGTATCCAGCGGGAGGACCTATTTCTCCTACAATGAGCAGTTCTTC. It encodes CASSQEVSSGRTYFSYNEQFF.

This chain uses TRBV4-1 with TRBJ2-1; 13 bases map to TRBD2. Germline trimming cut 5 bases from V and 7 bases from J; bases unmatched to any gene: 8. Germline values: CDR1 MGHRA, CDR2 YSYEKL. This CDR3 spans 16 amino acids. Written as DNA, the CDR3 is TGCGCCAGCAGCGGACTAGCGGGAGTGTTAGGAAATGAGCAGTTCTTC. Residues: CASSGLAGVLGNEQFF.

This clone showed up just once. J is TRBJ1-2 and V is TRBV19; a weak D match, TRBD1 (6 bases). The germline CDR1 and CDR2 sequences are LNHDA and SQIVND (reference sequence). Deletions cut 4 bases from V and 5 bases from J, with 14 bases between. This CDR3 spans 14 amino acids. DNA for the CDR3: TGTGCCAGTAGTAGGGACACCAGGACTTATGGCTACACCTTC. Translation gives CASSRDTRTYGYTF.

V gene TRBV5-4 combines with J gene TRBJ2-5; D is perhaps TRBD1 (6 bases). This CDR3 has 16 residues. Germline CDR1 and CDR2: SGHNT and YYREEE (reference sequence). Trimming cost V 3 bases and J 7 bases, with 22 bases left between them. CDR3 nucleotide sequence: TGTGCCAGCAGCTCCGCCTTTGAGGGACATGGCGTGACCCAGTACTTC. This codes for CASSSAFEGHGVTQYF.

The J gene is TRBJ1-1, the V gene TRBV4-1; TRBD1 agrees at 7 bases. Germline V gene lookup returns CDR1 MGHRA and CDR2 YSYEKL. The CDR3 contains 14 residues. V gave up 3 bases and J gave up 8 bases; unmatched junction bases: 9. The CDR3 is CASSHLTGLPEAFF. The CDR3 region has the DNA TGCGCCAGCAGCCATCTGACAGGGCTCCCAGAAGCTTTCTTT.

In DNA, the CDR3 is TGTGCCAGCAGCCAAGAAGCGGCTCGGAGGGCTTTCTTT. Translated, it gives CASSQEAARRAFF. This chain joins TRBV14 and TRBJ1-1; D gene unclear. CDR1 is SGHDN, CDR2 FVKESK, per germline. This CDR3 region has 13 residues. The V end lost 0 bases, the J end lost 11 bases, and 13 bases lay between the germline ends. Combining the CDR3 with reference TRBV14 and TRBJ1-1 gives the whole variable domain EAGVTQFPSHSVIEKGQTVTLRCDPISGHDNLYWYRRVMGKEIKFLLHFVKESKQDESGMPNNRFLAERTGGTYSTLKVQPAELEDSGVYFCASSQEAARRAFFGQGTRLTVV.

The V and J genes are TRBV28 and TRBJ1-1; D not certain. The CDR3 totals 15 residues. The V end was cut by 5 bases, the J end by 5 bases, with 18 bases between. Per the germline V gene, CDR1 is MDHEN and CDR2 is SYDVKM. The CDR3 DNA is TGTGCCAGCAGTGCCCGACCCAGAGGTGGGACTGAAGCTTTCTTT. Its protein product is CASSARPRGGTEAFF.

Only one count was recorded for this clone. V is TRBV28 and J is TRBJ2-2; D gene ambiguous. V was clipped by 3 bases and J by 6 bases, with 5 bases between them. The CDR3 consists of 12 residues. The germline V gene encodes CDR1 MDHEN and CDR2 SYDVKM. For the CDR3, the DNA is TGTGCCAGCAGTTTGGCTTCCGGGGAGCTGTTTTTT. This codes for CASSLASGELFF.

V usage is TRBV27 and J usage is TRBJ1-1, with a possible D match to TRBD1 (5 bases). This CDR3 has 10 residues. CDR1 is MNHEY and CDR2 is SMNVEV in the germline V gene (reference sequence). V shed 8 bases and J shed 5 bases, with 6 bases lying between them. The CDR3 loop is CASGATEAFF. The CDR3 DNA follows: TGTGCCAGCGGGGCAACTGAAGCTTTCTTT.

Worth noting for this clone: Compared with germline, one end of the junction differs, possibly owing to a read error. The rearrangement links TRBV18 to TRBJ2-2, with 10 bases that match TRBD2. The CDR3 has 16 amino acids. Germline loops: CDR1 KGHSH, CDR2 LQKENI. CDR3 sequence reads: CASSPWGLAKTGELFF. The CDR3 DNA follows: TGTGCCAGCTCACCTTGGGGACTAGCGAAAACCGGGGAGCTGTTTTTT. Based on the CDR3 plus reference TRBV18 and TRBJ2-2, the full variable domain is NAGVMQNPRHLVRRRGQEARLRCSPMKGHSHVYWYRQLPEEGLKFMVYLQKENIIDESGMPKERFSAEFPKEGPSILRIQQVVRGDSAAYFCASSPWGLAKTGELFFGEGSRLTVL.

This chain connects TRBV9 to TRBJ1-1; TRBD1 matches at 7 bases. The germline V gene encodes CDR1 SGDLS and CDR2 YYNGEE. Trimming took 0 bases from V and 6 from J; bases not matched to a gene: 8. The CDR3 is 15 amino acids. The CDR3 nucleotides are TGTGCCAGCAGCGTAGCGGGACAGCCCAACGCTGAAGCTTTCTTT. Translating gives CASSVAGQPNAEAFF.

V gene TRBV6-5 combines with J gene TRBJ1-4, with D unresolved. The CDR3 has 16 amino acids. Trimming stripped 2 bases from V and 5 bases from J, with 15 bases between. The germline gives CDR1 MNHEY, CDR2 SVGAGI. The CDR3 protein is CASSYDLSGPNEKLFF. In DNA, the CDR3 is TGTGCCAGCAGTTACGATCTTTCAGGCCCAAATGAAAAACTGTTTTTT.

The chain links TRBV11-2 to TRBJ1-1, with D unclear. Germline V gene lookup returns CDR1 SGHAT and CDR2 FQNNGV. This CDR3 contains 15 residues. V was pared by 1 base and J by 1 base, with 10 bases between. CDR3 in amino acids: CASSLGGQTNTEAFF. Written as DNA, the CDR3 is TGTGCCAGCAGCTTAGGTGGGCAGACGAACACTGAAGCTTTCTTT. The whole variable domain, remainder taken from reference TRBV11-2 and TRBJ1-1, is EAGVAQSPRYKIIEKRQSVAFWCNPISGHATLYWYQQILGQGPKLLIQFQNNGVVDDSQLPKDRFSAERLKGVDSTLKIQPAKLEDSAVYLCASSLGGQTNTEAFFGQGTRLTVV.